This entry features one T cell receptor (beta chain) sequence. CDR3 length: 14 residues. The V end was cut by 7 bases, the J end by 2 bases, with 15 bases between. Looked up from germline, CDR1 is WNHNN and CDR2 is SYGVQD (reference sequence). The data stem from a study of blood T cell repertoires in COVID-19. Study-wide background: Whether acute or convalescent, the COVID-19 samples came from the United States, Italy and Spain. Nucleic acid was either cDNA or gDNA, and it came from T cells, B-cell-depleted T cells, or PBMCs.

In the original workflow: Amplifying reference gene primers gave estimates of nucleated cell counts. Sequencing was performed with immunoSEQ multiplex PCR; in TCRdb, only in-frame clones are kept and a portion is missing. D and trimming were read from the DNA, whereas the V and J calls and clone size are those reported in that table. Here the sample spans roughly 270,000 clones, 75% to 85% being singletons. The rearrangement joins TRBV10-1 to TRBJ2-7; possibly TRBD2 for D (5 bases). This clonotype was obtained from a man aged 50-60 years with active or convalescent COVID-19. What was sequenced was peripheral blood. The DNA for the CDR3 is TGCGCCAGCAACCGGGGTTTAGGGACCTACGAGCAGTACTTC. Encoded protein: CASNRGLGTYEQYF.